One and the same sample provided the 25 T cell receptor beta chains below, sequenced in a study of CXCR3-negative and CXCR3-positive naive CD8 T cells (dated by TCRdb to 2018 to 2020). The data were produced on a NextSeq 550. The Human TCR Profiling Kit (MiLaboratory) was used to make UMI-labeled 5' RACE TRB cDNA libraries. After TCRdb reprocessed the reads, each CDR3 protein sequence was kept as one row, without DNA. The sample table records some 130,000 distinct CDR3 sequences. The ten most abundant clones make up about 0.3% of the sample. Sequencing input: naive CXCR3- CD8+ T cells from blood. The sample's cell subset or site label is to be understood as: CD45RO-CCR7+CD27+CD95- naive CD8+ T cells lacking CXCR3 (TNR3-). All receptors derive from a human donor in good health. Some clones in this sample may be carry-over from other donors' samples.

The rearrangement links TRBV29-1 to TRBJ2-1; no DNA is available, so the TRBD1 call from TCRdb remains unchecked. Germline V gene data show CDR1 as SQVTM and CDR2 as ANQGSEA. This CDR3 is 15 amino acids long. CDR3 residues: CSVPKLDISYNEQFF.

This rearrangement joins TRBV6-5 to TRBJ2-1; the D call from TCRdb, TRBD2, cannot be confirmed without DNA. CDR1 is MNHEY and CDR2 is SVGAGI in the germline V gene. The CDR3 covers 17 residues. CDR3 residues: CASSLTSGGSRYNEQFF.

This chain uses TRBV7-9 with TRBJ1-1. CDR3 length equals 16 residues. The germline V gene encodes CDR1 SEHNR and CDR2 FQNEAQ (reference sequence). CDR3: CASSLGRPGGRTEAFF. The variable domain in full, with the rest retrieved from reference TRBV7-9 and TRBJ1-1, is DTGVSQNPRHKITKRGQNVTFRCDPISEHNRLYWYRQTLGQGPEFLTYFQNEAQLEKSRLLSDRFSAERPKGSFSTLEIQRTEQGDSAMYLCASSLGRPGGRTEAFFGQGTRLTVV.

The CDR3 sequence: CASSLSEGTEAFF. The gene calls are TRBV25-1 and TRBJ1-1. The CDR3 length is 13 residues. CDR1 and CDR2 (germline): MGHDK, SYGVNS.

This chain links TRBV11-2 with TRBJ2-7; the TCRdb D gene call, TRBD2, has no DNA to confirm it. The germline CDR1 and CDR2 sequences are SGHAT and FQNNGV. CDR3 length equals 15 residues. CDR3 region: CASSFFSGGLYEQYF.

V is TRBV3-1 and J is TRBJ1-1. The germline V gene has CDR1 LGHDT and CDR2 YNNKEL (reference sequence). The CDR3 loop spans 13 amino acids. CDR3 amino acids: CASSPEEDFEAFF. The full variable domain, rest sourced from reference TRBV3-1 and TRBJ1-1, is DTAVSQTPKYLVTQMGNDKSIKCEQNLGHDTMYWYKQDSKKFLKIMFSYNNKELIINETVPNRFSPKSPDKAHLNLHINSLELGDSAVYFCASSPEEDFEAFFGQGTRLTVV.

V usage is TRBV7-9 and J usage is TRBJ2-3; TCRdb's D call, TRBD2, is unchecked because there is no DNA. The germline V gene encodes CDR1 SEHNR and CDR2 FQNEAQ (reference sequence). This CDR3 contains 16 residues. The CDR3 here is CASSPEGAGTTDTQYF.

This chain connects TRBV4-1 to TRBJ2-3. This CDR3 is 15 amino acids long. Germline V gene sequence: CDR1 MGHRA, CDR2 YSYEKL. CDR3 amino acids: CASSQERASGDTQYF.

J is TRBJ2-1 and V is TRBV20-1; TCRdb gives TRBD2 as the D gene, but with no DNA this cannot be confirmed. Germline loops: CDR1 DFQATT, CDR2 SNEGSKA (reference sequence). CDR3 size: 15 residues. The CDR3 spells CSASILAGPYNELFF.

The CDR3 spells CASSEGTEDYNEQFF. The chain is built from TRBV2 and TRBJ2-1; TCRdb's D call of TRBD1 is untestable without DNA. Germline CDR1 SNHLY, CDR2 FYNNEI. CDR3 length equals 15 residues.

The CDR3 loop reads CASRYGQGADTQYF. V and J are TRBV27 and TRBJ2-3; as DNA is missing, the TRBD1 call by TCRdb cannot be tested. The CDR3 has 14 residues. The germline V gene has CDR1 MNHEY and CDR2 SMNVEV (reference sequence).

The chain carries TRBV20-1 and TRBJ1-1. CDR3 length: 11 amino acids. Germline CDR1 is DFQATT and CDR2 is SNEGSKA (reference sequence). This chain's CDR3 is CSAPGNTEAFF.

CDR3 sequence: CASSRADTGELFF. The rearrangement joins TRBV13 to TRBJ2-2. The V gene's germline CDR1 is PRHDT and CDR2 FYEKMQ (reference sequence). CDR3 size: 13 residues.

This chain joins TRBV7-9 and TRBJ2-5; TCRdb gives TRBD2 as the D gene, but with no DNA this cannot be confirmed. The CDR3 runs to 15 residues. Germline-derived CDR1 and CDR2 are SEHNR and FQNEAQ (reference sequence). The CDR3: CASSARLGGSETQYF.

The chain carries TRBV6-2 or TRBV6-3 and TRBJ2-5; lacking DNA, the TRBD2 call made by TCRdb goes unchecked. The germline V gene has CDR1 MNHEY and CDR2 SVGEGT. The CDR3 spans 19 residues. Here the CDR3 reads CASIKRGTSGGQAQETQYF.

This rearrangement joins TRBV7-9 to TRBJ1-1. In germline, CDR1 is SEHNR, CDR2 FQNEAQ (reference sequence). This CDR3 spans 12 amino acids. CDR3 sequence: CASTPEGAGAFF.

The V gene is TRBV6-2 or TRBV6-3, the J gene TRBJ1-1. CDR3 length: 12 residues. The germline CDR1 and CDR2 sequences are MNHEY and SVGEGT. The CDR3 sequence: CASSYNGVEAFF.

The CDR3 loop is CASSLIAGETDTQYF. The rearrangement uses TRBV7-3 and TRBJ2-3; TCRdb proposes TRBD2, but this gene call is untestable without DNA. The length of the CDR3 is 15 residues. Germline assignment: CDR1 SGHTA and CDR2 FQGTGA.

The chain carries TRBV28 and TRBJ2-5; TCRdb's D call, TRBD2, is unchecked because there is no DNA. Germline V lookup: CDR1 MDHEN, CDR2 SYDVKM. This CDR3 is 16 amino acids long. The CDR3 is CASSLLTSGRGETQYF.

The chain links TRBV7-8 to TRBJ2-2; with no DNA, the TCRdb D assignment of TRBD2 cannot be verified. The CDR3 sequence is 17 residues long. Looked up from germline, CDR1 is SGHVS and CDR2 is FQNEAQ. The CDR3 region is CASSPPSSGAFPRELFF.

This sequence joins TRBV7-3 and TRBJ2-3; TCRdb designates TRBD2, a call that cannot be tested without DNA. The V gene's germline CDR1 is SGHTA and CDR2 FQGTGA. The CDR3 spans 17 residues. The CDR3 loop reads CASSLGTSGTSTDTQYF.

The chain couples TRBV7-9 to TRBJ2-3; with no DNA, the TCRdb D assignment of TRBD1 cannot be verified. The CDR3 runs 17 residues. The germline V gene has CDR1 SEHNR and CDR2 FQNEAQ (reference sequence). The CDR3 here is CASSLLSGTGDTDTQYF.

This chain links TRBV12-3 or TRBV12-4 with TRBJ1-6. The CDR3 totals 17 residues. CDR3 residues: CASSLSLGSLTQSPLHF.

V and J are TRBV6-6 and TRBJ2-5; the D call from TCRdb, TRBD2, cannot be confirmed without DNA. Germline V gene lookup returns CDR1 MNHNY and CDR2 SVGAGI (reference sequence). The CDR3 runs 14 residues. The CDR3 here is CASSYRTSQETQYF.

The chain links TRBV28 to TRBJ2-7. This CDR3 comprises 12 residues. The germline V gene has CDR1 MDHEN and CDR2 SYDVKM. This CDR3 is CASSFVGFEQYF.